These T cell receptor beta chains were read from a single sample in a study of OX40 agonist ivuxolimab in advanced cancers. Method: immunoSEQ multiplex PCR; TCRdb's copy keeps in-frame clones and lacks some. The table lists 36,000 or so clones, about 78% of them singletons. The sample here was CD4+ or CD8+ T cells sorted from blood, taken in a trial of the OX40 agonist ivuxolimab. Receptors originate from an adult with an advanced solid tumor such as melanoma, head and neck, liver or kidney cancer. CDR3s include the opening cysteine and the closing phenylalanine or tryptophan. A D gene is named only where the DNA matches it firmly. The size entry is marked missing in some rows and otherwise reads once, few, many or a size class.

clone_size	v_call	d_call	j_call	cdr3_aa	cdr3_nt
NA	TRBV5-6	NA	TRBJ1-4	CASRTSGAREKLFF	TGTGCCAGCAGGACATCAGGGGCGAGGGAAAAACTGTTTTTT
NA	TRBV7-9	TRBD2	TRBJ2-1	CASSSAGLAGVGLF	TGTGCCAGCAGCTCGGCGGGACTAGCGGGAGTGGGGCTCTTC
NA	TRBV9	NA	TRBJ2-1	CASSDGTASYNEQFF	TGTGCCAGCAGCGACGGGACTGCGTCCTACAATGAGCAGTTCTTC
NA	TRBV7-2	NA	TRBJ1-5	CASSLDPVEPQHF	TGTGCCAGCAGCTTAGACCCGGTGGAGCCCCAGCATTTT
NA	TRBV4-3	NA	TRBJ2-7	CASSEDIQGNYEQYF	TGCGCCAGCAGCGAAGATATACAGGGCAACTACGAGCAGTACTTC
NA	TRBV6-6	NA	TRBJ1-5	CASSYDRDSNQPQHF	TGTGCCAGCAGTTATGACCGGGATAGCAATCAGCCCCAGCATTTT
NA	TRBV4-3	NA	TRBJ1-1	CASSQDLGPMNTEAFF	TGCGCCAGCAGCCAAGATCTCGGGCCGATGAACACTGAAGCTTTCTTT
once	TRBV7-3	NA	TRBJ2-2	CASSFASGTGELFF	TGTGCCAGCAGCTTTGCTAGTGGGACCGGGGAGCTGTTTTTT
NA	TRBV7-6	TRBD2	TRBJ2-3	CASSSPSGRGGDTQYF	TGTGCCAGCAGCTCGCCTAGCGGGAGGGGTGGGGATACGCAGTATTTT
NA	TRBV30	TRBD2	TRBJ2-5	CAWNSGRAPETQYF	TGTGCCTGGAATAGCGGGAGGGCCCCAGAGACCCAGTACTTC
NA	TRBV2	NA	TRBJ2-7	CASSTYRAYEQYF	TGTGCCAGCAGTACTTACAGGGCCTACGAGCAGTACTTC
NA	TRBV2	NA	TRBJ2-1	CASSDSWVNEQFF	TGTGCCAGCAGTGATAGTTGGGTCAATGAGCAGTTCTTC
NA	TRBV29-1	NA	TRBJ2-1	CSDDGTYNEQFF	TGCAGCGACGACGGGACCTACAATGAGCAGTTCTTC
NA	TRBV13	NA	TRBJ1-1	CASSLGLGGNTEAFF	TGTGCCAGCAGCTTAGGCCTGGGGGGGAACACTGAAGCTTTCTTT
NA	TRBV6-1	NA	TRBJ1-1	CASSEAWTVERTFF	TGTGCCAGCAGTGAAGCTTGGACCGTGGAAAGAACTTTCTTT
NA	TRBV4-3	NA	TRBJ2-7	CASSQVIGDSPYEQYF	TGCGCCAGCAGCCAAGTCATTGGGGATTCCCCTTACGAGCAGTACTTC
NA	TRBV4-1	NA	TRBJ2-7	CASSQDPADSYEQYF	TGCGCCAGCAGCCAAGATCCGGCAGACTCCTACGAGCAGTACTTC
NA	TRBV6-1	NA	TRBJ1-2	CASTPEQGPYGYTF	TGTGCCAGCACCCCGGAACAGGGTCCCTATGGCTACACCTTC
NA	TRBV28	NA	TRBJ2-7	CASSGTLSYYEQYF	TGCGCCAGCAGTGGGACGCTTAGCTACTACGAGCAGTACTTC
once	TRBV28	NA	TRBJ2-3	CASSFSGRTDTQYF	TGTGCCAGCAGTTTCTCGGGCCGCACAGATACGCAGTATTTT
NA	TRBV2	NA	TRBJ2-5	CASTFLRTGRGETQYF	TGTGCCAGCACTTTTTTGAGGACAGGGAGGGGGGAGACCCAGTACTTC
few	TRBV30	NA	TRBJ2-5	CAWSVGHQETQYF	TGTGCCTGGAGTGTAGGACACCAAGAGACCCAGTACTTC
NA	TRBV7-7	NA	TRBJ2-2	CASSRGPTAGELFF	TGTGCTAGCTCCCGGGGGCCGACTGCCGGGGAGCTGTTTTTT
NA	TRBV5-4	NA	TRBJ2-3	CASTELYRGTDTQYF	TGTGCCAGCACCGAGTTGTATCGTGGGACAGATACGCAGTATTTT
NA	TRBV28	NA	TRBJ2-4	CASSPLLGRNIQYF	TGTGCCAGCAGTCCCCTCCTCGGTAGAAACATTCAGTACTTC
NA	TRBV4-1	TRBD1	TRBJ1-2	CASSQGQGPYGYTF	TGCGCCAGCAGCCAAGGACAGGGGCCCTATGGCTACACCTTC
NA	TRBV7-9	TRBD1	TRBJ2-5	CASSLTGTGEETQYF	TGTGCCAGCAGCCTCACCGGGACAGGGGAAGAGACCCAGTACTTC